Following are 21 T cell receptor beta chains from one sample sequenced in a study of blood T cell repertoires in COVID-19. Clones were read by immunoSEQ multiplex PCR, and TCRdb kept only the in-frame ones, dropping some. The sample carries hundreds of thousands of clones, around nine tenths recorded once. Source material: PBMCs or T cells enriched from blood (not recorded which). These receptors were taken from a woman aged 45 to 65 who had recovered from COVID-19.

The CDR3 nucleotides read TGTGCCAGCAGCCCGGACAGTTCCAGAGGCTCCTATAATTCACCCCTCCACTTT. Protein: CASSPDSSRGSYNSPLHF. This chain connects TRBV3-1 (or the pseudogene TRBV3-2) to TRBJ1-6; maybe TRBD1 (6 bases). The CDR3 sequence is 18 residues long. The V and J ends lost 4 bases and 0 bases respectively, with 16 bases between them. Germline values: CDR1 LGHDT, CDR2 YNNKEL (reference sequence).

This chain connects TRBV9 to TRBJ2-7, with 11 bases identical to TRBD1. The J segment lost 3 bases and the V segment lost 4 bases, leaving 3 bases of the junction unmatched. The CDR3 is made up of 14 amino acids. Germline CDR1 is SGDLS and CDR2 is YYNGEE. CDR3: CASSQGTGGYEQYF. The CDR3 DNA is TGTGCCAGCAGCCAAGGGACAGGGGGCTACGAGCAGTACTTC.

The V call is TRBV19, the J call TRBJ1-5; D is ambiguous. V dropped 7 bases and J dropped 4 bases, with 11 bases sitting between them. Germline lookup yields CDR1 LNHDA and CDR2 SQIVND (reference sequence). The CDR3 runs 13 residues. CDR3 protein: CASKFRGNQPQHF. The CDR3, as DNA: TGTGCCAGTAAATTCAGAGGAAATCAGCCCCAGCATTTT.

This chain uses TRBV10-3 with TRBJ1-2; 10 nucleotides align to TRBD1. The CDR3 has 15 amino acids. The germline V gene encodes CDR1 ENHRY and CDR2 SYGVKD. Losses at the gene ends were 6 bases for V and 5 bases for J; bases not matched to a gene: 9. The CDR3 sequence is CAIRKGTGDLYGYTF. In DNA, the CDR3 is TGTGCCATCAGGAAAGGGACAGGGGACCTATATGGCTACACCTTC.

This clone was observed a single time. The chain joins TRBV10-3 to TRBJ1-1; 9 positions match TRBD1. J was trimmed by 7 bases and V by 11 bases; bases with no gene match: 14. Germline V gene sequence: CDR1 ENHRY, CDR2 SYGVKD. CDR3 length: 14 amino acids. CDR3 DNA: TGTGCCTCAACGGGACAGGGTAGATCGGGTGAAGCTTTCTTT. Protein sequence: CASTGQGRSGEAFF.

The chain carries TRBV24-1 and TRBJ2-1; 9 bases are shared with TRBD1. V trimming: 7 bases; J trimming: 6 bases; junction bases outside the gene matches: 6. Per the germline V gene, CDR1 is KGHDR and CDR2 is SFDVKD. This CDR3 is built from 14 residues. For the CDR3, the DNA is TGTGCCACCAGCCGCGGGACAGGGATCAATGAGCAGTTCTTC. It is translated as CATSRGTGINEQFF.

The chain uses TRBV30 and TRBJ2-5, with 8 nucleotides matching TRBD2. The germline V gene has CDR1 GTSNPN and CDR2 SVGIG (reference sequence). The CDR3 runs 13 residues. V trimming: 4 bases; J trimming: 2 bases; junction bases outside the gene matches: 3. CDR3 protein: CAWTSGYQETQYF. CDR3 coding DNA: TGTGCCTGGACTAGCGGGTATCAAGAGACCCAGTACTTC.

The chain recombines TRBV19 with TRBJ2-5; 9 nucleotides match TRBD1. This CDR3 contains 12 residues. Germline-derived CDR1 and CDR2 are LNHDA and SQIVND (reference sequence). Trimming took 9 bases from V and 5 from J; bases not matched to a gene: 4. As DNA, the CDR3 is TGTGCCAGCCGCGGACAGGGGGAGACCCAGTACTTC. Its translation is CASRGQGETQYF. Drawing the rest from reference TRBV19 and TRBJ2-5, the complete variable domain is DGGITQSPKYLFRKEGQNVTLSCEQNLNHDAMYWYRQDPGQGLRLIYYSQIVNDFQKGDIAEGYSVSREKKESFPLTVTSAQKNPTAFYLCASRGQGETQYFGPGTRLLVL.

This CDR3 reads CASSLRGLHNEKLFF. The CDR3 nucleotides are TGTGCCAGCAGCTTGCGGGGACTACATAATGAAAAACTGTTTTTT. The chain links TRBV11-2 to TRBJ1-4; D is perhaps TRBD1 (5 bases). Deletions cut 3 bases from V and 4 bases from J, with 12 bases between. Germline V gene data show CDR1 as SGHAT and CDR2 as FQNNGV. This CDR3 is built from 15 residues.

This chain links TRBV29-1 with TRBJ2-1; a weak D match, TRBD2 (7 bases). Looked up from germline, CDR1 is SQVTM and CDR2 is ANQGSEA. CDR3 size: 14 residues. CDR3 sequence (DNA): TGCAGGGCGGGGGCGGAAAGCTCCTACAATGAGCAGTTCTTC. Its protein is CRAGAESSYNEQFF.

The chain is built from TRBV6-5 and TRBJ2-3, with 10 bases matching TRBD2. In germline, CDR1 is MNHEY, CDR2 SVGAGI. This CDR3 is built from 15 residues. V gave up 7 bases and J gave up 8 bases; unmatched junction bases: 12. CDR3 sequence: CASTGLAGDRATQYF. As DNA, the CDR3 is TGTGCCAGCACGGGGCTAGCGGGAGATCGGGCTACGCAGTATTTT.

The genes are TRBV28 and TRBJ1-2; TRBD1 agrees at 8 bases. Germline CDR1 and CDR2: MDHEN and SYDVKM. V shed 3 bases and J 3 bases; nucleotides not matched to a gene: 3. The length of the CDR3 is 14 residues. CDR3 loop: CASSFQGADYGYTF. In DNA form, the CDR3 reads TGTGCCAGCAGTTTTCAGGGGGCCGACTATGGCTACACCTTC.

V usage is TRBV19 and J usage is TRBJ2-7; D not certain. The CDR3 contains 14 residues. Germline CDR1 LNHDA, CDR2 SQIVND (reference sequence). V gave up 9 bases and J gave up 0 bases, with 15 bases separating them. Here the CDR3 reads CASRGSPSSYEQYF. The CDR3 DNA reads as TGTGCCAGCCGAGGCTCGCCGAGCTCCTACGAGCAGTACTTC.

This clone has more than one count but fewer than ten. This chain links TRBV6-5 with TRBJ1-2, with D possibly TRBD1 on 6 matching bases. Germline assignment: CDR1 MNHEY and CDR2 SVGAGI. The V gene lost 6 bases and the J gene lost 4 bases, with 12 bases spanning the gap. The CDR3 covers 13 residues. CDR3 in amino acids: CASRRSDSYGYTF. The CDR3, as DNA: TGTGCCAGCAGACGCTCGGACAGCTATGGCTACACCTTC.

The CDR3 loop is CASSSGGLDTQYF. The CDR3 coding sequence is TGTGCCAGCAGCTCTGGCGGGTTAGATACGCAGTATTTT. This rearrangement joins TRBV7-9 to TRBJ2-3, with D possibly matching TRBD2 (5 bases). The CDR3 totals 13 residues. The germline CDR1 and CDR2 sequences are SEHNR and FQNEAQ (reference sequence). Trimming took 4 bases from V and 5 from J, leaving 10 bases between them.

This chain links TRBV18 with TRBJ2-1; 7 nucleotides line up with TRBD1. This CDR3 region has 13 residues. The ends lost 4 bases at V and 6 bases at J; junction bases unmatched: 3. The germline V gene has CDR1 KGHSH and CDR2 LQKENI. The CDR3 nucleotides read TGTGCCAGCTCACGACAGGGTGGCAATGAGCAGTTCTTC. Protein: CASSRQGGNEQFF.

The CDR3: CASSLGREGREYSYEQYF. CDR3 coding DNA: TGTGCCAGCAGCTTAGGAAGGGAGGGCAGGGAATACTCCTACGAGCAGTACTTC. The chain employs TRBV7-9 and TRBJ2-7; TRBD2 aligns across 7 bases. Trimming at V came to 1 base and at J to 0 bases, leaving 12 bases not matched to a gene. This CDR3 spans 18 amino acids. Germline CDR1 SEHNR, CDR2 FQNEAQ (reference sequence).

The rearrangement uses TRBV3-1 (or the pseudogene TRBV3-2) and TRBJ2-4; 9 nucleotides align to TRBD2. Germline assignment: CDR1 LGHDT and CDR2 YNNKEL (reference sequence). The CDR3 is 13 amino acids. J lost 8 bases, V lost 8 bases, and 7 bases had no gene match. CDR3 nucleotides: TGTGCCAGCGCCAATAGCGGGAGCTACATTCAGTACTTC. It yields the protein CASANSGSYIQYF.

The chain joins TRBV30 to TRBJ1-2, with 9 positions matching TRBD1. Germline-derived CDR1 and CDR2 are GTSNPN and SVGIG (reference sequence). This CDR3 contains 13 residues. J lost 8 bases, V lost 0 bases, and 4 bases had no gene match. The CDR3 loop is CAWSVRQGEGYTF. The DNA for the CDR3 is TGTGCCTGGAGTGTGAGACAGGGGGAAGGCTACACCTTC.

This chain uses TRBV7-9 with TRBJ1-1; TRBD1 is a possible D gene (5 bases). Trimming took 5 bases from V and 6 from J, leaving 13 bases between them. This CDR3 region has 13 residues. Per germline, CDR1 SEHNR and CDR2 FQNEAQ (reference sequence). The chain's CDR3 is CASSPRGDPEAFF. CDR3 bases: TGTGCCAGCAGCCCCCGGGGGGATCCTGAAGCTTTCTTT.

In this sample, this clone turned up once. This CDR3 reads CASSLSSAVYEQYF. The CDR3 DNA reads as TGTGCCAGCAGCTTATCCAGCGCGGTCTACGAGCAGTACTTC. The V call is TRBV7-2, the J call TRBJ2-7; D call uncertain. Trimming cost V 2 bases and J 3 bases, with 11 bases left between them. In germline, CDR1 is SGHTA, CDR2 FQGNSA. The CDR3 covers 14 residues.